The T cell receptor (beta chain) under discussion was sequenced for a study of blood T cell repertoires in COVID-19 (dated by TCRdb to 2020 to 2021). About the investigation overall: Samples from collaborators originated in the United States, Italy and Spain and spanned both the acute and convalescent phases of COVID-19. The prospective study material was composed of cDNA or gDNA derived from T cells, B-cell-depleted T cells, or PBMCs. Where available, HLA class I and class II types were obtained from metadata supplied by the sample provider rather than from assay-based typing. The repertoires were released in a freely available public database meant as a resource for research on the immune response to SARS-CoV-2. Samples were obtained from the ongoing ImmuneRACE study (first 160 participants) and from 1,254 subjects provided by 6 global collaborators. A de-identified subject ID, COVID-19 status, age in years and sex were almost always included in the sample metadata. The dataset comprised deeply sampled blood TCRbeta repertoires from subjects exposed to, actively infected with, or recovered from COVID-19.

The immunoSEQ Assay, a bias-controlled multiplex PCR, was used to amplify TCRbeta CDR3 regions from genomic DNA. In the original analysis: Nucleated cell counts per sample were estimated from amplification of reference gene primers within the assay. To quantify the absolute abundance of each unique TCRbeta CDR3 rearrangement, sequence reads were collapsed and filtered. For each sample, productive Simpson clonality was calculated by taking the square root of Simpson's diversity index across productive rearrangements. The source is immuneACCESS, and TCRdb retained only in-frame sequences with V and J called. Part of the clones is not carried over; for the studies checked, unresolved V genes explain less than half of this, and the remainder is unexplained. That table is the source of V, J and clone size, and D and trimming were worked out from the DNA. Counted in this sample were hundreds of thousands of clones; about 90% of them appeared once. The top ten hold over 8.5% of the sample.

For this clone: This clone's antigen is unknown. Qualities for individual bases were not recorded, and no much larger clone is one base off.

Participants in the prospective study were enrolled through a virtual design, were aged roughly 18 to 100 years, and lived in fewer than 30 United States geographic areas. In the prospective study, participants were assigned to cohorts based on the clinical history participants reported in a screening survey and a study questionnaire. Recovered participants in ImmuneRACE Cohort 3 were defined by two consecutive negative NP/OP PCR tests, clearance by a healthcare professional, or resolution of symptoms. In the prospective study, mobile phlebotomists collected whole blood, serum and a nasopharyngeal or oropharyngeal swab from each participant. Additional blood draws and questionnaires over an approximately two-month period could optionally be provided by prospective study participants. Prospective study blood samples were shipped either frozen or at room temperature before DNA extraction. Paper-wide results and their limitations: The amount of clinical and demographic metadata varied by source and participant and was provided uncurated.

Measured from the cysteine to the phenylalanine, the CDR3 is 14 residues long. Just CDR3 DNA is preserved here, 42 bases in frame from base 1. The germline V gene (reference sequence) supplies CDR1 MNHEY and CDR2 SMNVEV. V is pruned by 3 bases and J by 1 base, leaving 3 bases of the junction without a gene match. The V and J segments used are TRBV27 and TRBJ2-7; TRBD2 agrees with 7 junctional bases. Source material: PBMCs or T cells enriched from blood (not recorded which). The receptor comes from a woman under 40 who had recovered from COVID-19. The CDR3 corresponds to CASSLRESSYEQYF. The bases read TGTGCCAGCAGTTTGCGGGAGAGTTCCTACGAGCAGTACTTC.